This T cell receptor beta chain was captured by sequencing in a study of vaccination effects on CD4 cells after COVID-19. Overall study context: Two convalescent patients were sampled 16 days and one week before vaccination.

After expansion with viral peptide pools in the ViraFEST assay, antigen-specific CD4+ T cells were sequenced. When around 10 days of culture had elapsed, CD4+ T cells were isolated. A positive SARS-CoV-2 PCR test fell between March and December 2020. Supplemented with about 9.9 IU/ml IL-2 and 8 to 10 ug/ml peptides, two million PBMC per well were kept in culture. As to this clone: Its antigen is not known.

Study results and limitations: New vaccine-induced clones dominated convalescents' post-vaccine spike-reactive clones. Pronounced clonal contraction occurred in clones induced by infection and by vaccine late after vaccination.

The CDR3 consists of 16 residues. Germline V CDR1 and CDR2: MNHEY, SVGEGT. V shed 6 bases and J shed 4 bases, with 22 bases lying between them. Here immunoSEQ multiplex PCR was the method, and the copy in TCRdb shows in-frame clones only, minus some. The sample contains tens of thousands of clones, about 80% of which appear only once. The material was CD4+ T cells from PBMCs cultured with a peptide pool, obtained before COVID-19 vaccination. The origin of this receptor is a human donor who had a prior SARS-CoV-2 infection. This sequence joins TRBV6-2 or TRBV6-3 and TRBJ2-7; perhaps TRBD2 as D (5 bases). CDR3 sequence (DNA): TGTGCCAGCAGCCCCCCGCTCGCTAGCCCCCTTTACGAGCAGTACTTC. Its protein product is CASSPPLASPLYEQYF.